The next 15 T cell receptor beta chains were all read from a single sample in a study of blood T cells in healthy people across ages. Combining a sample-barcoded 5' primer with a J-beta primer mix, a second PCR ran for about 7 to 11 cycles. From the 5' RACE reads, TCRdb called clonotypes with MiXCR, one entry per CDR3 protein. The repertoire has about 1.6 million distinct CDR3 sequences, 30% to 35% of them found once; the top ten carry around 10%. The source material was blood. These receptors were obtained from a woman in her twenties or thirties in good health.

The chain combines TRBV4-1 with TRBJ1-1; D gene unclear. Germline V CDR1 and CDR2: MGHRA, YSYEKL. Trimming removed 3 bases from V and 1 base from J, with 12 bases in between. There are 15 residues in the CDR3. CDR3 DNA: TGCGCCAGCAGCCACCCCAGCGGAGGGAACACTGAAGCTTTCTTT. Translating it yields CASSHPSGGNTEAFF.

This rearrangement joins TRBV20-1 to TRBJ1-5, with D tentatively TRBD1 (5 bases). This CDR3 has 12 residues. Germline V gives CDR1 DFQATT, CDR2 SNEGSKA (reference sequence). Trimming left V 6 bases short and J 2 bases short, with 8 bases between. In nucleotides, the CDR3 is TGCAGTGCGGCAGGGCGCAATCAGCCCCAGCATTTT. It specifies CSAAGRNQPQHF.

This clonotype turned up a few times. CDR3 loop: CASSSPSSGSHRRYDDEQYF. CDR3 DNA sequence: TGTGCCAGCAGCTCCCCATCTAGCGGGTCCCACCGGAGATATGACGACGAGCAGTACTTC. V usage is TRBV11-3 and J usage is TRBJ2-7, with 8 bases aligning to TRBD2. Germline CDR1 reads SGHNT; CDR2 reads YENEEA. Trimming cost V 4 bases and J 5 bases; bases outside gene matches: 25. The CDR3 loop spans 20 amino acids.

This clonotype was observed a handful of times. The rearrangement links TRBV30 to TRBJ2-1; tentatively, D is TRBD2 (5 bases). CDR1 is GTSNPN, CDR2 SVGIG, per germline (reference sequence). This CDR3 region has 13 residues. V was cut by 0 bases and J by 6 bases, with 9 bases left in between. CDR3 in amino acids: CAWSVQAANEQFF. For the CDR3, the DNA is TGTGCCTGGAGTGTTCAAGCGGCCAATGAGCAGTTCTTC.

The chain uses TRBV12-3 or TRBV12-4 and TRBJ2-1; 10 nucleotides line up with TRBD2. V lost 1 base to trimming and J lost 10 bases; unmatched junction nucleotides: 7. The CDR3 totals 15 residues. The CDR3 bases are TGTGCCAGCAGTTTAGTAGCGGGGGGCCGTGAGGAGCAGTTCTTC. It encodes CASSLVAGGREEQFF.

Remarks on this clonotype: One end of the junction varies from germline; a read error may be responsible. This chain uses TRBV15 with TRBJ2-7, with D perhaps matching TRBD1 (5 bases). The germline V gene has CDR1 LNHNV and CDR2 YYDKDF (reference sequence). The CDR3 is made up of 15 amino acids. The CDR3 here is CATSRGRADSYGQYF. In nucleotides, the CDR3 is TGTGCCACCAGCAGAGGCAGGGCAGACTCTTACGGGCAGTACTTC.

The chain uses TRBV28 and TRBJ1-4; 7 bases align to TRBD1. CDR1 is MDHEN and CDR2 is SYDVKM in the germline V gene. CDR3 length equals 15 residues. CDR3 sequence: CAGGRGSGLNEKLFF. The CDR3 coding sequence is TGTGCTGGGGGCAGGGGGAGCGGCTTAAATGAAAAACTGTTTTTT.

This clonotype has only a few counts. CDR3 nucleotides: TGCGCCAGCAGCCTCCCTACAGAGACCCAGTACTTC. As protein: CASSLPTETQYF. The gene calls are TRBV5-1 and TRBJ2-7; D ambiguous. Gene TRBJ2-5 matches the end of the DNA better, so the J call may be wrong. CDR1 and CDR2 from the germline V gene are SGHRS and YFSETQ. This CDR3 has 12 amino acids.

V is TRBV7-8 and J is TRBJ2-7; D unclear. In germline, CDR1 is SGHVS, CDR2 FQNEAQ. The CDR3 is 18 amino acids. Trimming removed 1 base at V and 0 bases at J, with 19 bases between. The CDR3 sequence: CASSLGFPVDKSSYEQYF. The CDR3, as DNA: TGTGCCAGCAGCTTAGGATTCCCCGTCGATAAAAGCTCCTACGAGCAGTACTTC.

The gene calls are TRBV5-1 and TRBJ2-7; D is ambiguous. Germline V gives CDR1 SGHRS, CDR2 YFSETQ. The CDR3 totals 16 residues. With 0 bases removed from V and 0 bases from J, the gap between germline ends came to 13 bases. The CDR3 loop reads CASSLAETSVSYEQYF. The CDR3 coding sequence is TGCGCCAGCAGCTTGGCCGAGACGTCCGTCTCCTACGAGCAGTACTTC.

This clonotype was detected a few times. The CDR3 nucleotides are TGTGCCAGCCGTGTGGCGGAGAGGACTGAAGCTTTCTTT. Amino acids: CASRVAERTEAFF. V usage is TRBV27 and J usage is TRBJ1-1, with D unclear. The CDR3 has 13 amino acids. V shed 8 bases and J shed 5 bases, with 15 bases lying between them. The germline CDR1 and CDR2 sequences are MNHEY and SMNVEV (reference sequence).

This clonotype was recorded many times. The rearrangement joins TRBV29-1 to TRBJ2-1, with D maybe TRBD2 (6 bases). The germline gives CDR1 SQVTM, CDR2 ANQGSEA. CDR3 length: 13 residues. Trimming left V 4 bases short and J 7 bases short, with 14 bases between. DNA for the CDR3: TGCAGCGTTGCTGGGGGGTCTCGGAATGAGCAGTTCTTC. It codes for CSVAGGSRNEQFF.

The rearrangement links TRBV5-1 to TRBJ2-1; TRBD2 matches 12 bases. The germline gives CDR1 SGHRS, CDR2 YFSETQ. CDR3 length: 17 amino acids. After removal of 0 bases from V and 6 bases from J, the junction contained 7 bases not matched to a gene. The CDR3 region is CASSLDNGLAGINEQFF. DNA of the CDR3: TGCGCCAGCAGCTTGGATAATGGACTAGCGGGAATCAATGAGCAGTTCTTC.

This clonotype was detected only once. The chain uses TRBV11-2 and TRBJ2-1; D gene uncertain. The CDR3 is 17 amino acids. CDR1 SGHAT and CDR2 FQNNGV come from the germline V gene. Trimming stripped 3 bases from V and 0 bases from J, with 15 bases between. CDR3 nucleotides: TGTGCCAGCAGCTTGGGATTTAGCCAATACTCCTACAATGAGCAGTTCTTC. This encodes CASSLGFSQYSYNEQFF. The full variable domain, in which reference TRBV11-2 and TRBJ2-1 provide the parts outside the CDR3, is EAGVAQSPRYKIIEKRQSVAFWCNPISGHATLYWYQQILGQGPKLLIQFQNNGVVDDSQLPKDRFSAERLKGVDSTLKIQPAKLEDSAVYLCASSLGFSQYSYNEQFFGPGTRLTVL.

V usage is TRBV27 and J usage is TRBJ2-5, with 13 bases fitting TRBD2. Matching the DNA end better, TRBJ2-7 makes the J call doubtful. Germline V lookup: CDR1 MNHEY, CDR2 SMNVEV (reference sequence). The CDR3 totals 17 residues. This CDR3 is CASSPPSGLAGVIEQYF. The DNA of the CDR3 is TGTGCCAGCAGTCCGCCGTCAGGACTAGCGGGAGTAATCGAGCAGTACTTC.